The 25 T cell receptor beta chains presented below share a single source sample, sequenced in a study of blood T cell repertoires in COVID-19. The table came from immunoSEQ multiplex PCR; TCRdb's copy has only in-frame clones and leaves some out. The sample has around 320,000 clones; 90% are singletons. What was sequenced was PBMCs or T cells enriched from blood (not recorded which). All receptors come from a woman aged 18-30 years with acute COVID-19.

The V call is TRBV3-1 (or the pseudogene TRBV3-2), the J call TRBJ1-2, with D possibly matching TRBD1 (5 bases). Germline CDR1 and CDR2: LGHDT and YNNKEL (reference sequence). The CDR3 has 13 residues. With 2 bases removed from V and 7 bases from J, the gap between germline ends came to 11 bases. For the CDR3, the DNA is TGTGCCAGCAGCCAAAAAGGGGCGGCTGGCTACACCTTC. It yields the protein CASSQKGAAGYTF.

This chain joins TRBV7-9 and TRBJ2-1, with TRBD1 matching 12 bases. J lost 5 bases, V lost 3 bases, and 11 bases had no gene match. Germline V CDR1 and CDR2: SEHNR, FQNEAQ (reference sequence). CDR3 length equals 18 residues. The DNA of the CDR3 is TGTGCCAGCAGCTTGGGACAGGGGGCGGCGGGGGAGAACAATGAGCAGTTCTTC. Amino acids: CASSLGQGAAGENNEQFF. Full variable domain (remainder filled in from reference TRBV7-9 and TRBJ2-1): DTGVSQNPRHKITKRGQNVTFRCDPISEHNRLYWYRQTLGQGPEFLTYFQNEAQLEKSRLLSDRFSAERPKGSFSTLEIQRTEQGDSAMYLCASSLGQGAAGENNEQFFGPGTRLTVL.

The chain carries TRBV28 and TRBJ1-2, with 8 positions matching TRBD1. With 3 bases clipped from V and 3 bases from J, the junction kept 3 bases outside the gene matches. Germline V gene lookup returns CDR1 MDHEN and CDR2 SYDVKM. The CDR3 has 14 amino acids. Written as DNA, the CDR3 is TGTGCCAGCAGTTTGCTGACAGGGGACTATGGCTACACCTTC. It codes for CASSLLTGDYGYTF.

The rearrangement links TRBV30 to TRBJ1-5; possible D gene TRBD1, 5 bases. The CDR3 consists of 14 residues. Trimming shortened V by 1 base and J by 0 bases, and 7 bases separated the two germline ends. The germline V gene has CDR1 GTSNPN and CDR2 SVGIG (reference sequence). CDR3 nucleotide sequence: TGTGCCTGGAGTGGGGGCTATAGCAATCAGCCCCAGCATTTT. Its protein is CAWSGGYSNQPQHF.

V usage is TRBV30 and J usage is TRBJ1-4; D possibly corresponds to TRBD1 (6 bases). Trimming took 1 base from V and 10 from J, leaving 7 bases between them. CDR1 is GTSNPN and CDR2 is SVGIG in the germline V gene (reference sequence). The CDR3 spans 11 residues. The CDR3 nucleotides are TGTGCCTGGAGTGGAGGGGGAAAACTGTTTTTT. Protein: CAWSGGGKLFF.

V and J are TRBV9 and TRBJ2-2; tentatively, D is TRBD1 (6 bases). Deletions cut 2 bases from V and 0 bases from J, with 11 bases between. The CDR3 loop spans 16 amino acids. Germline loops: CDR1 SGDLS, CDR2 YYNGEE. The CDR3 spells CASSVGTPSNTGELFF. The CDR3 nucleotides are TGTGCCAGCAGCGTGGGGACACCTTCGAACACCGGGGAGCTGTTTTTT.

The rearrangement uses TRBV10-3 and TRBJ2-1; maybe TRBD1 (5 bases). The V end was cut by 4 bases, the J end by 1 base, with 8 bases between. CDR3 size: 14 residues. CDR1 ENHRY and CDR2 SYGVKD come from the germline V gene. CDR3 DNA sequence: TGTGCCATCAGTGTAAGGGGTTCCTACAATGAGCAGTTCTTC. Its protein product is CAISVRGSYNEQFF.

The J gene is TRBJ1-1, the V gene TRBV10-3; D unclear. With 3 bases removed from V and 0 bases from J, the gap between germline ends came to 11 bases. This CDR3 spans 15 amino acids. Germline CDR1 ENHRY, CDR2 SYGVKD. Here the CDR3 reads CAISDPGLVNTEAFF. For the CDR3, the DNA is TGTGCCATCAGTGACCCGGGGTTGGTGAACACTGAAGCTTTCTTT.

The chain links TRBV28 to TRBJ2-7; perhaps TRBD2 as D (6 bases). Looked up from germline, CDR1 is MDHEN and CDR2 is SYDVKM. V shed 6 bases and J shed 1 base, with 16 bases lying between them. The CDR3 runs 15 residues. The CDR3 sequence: CASRDGGEGSYEQYF. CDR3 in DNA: TGTGCCAGCAGGGATGGAGGGGAAGGTTCCTACGAGCAGTACTTC.

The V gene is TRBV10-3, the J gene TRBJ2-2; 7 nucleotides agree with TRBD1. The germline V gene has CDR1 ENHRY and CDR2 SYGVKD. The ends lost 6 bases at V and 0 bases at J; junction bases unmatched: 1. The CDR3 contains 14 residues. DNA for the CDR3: TGTGCCATCAGAGGGACAGCGAACACCGGGGAGCTGTTTTTT. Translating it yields CAIRGTANTGELFF.

The CDR3 DNA reads as TGTGCCAGCAGCTTATCGGGACACAGCTCTGGAAACACCATATATTTT. Amino acids: CASSLSGHSSGNTIYF. The chain joins TRBV7-2 to TRBJ1-3; maybe TRBD1 (6 bases). The CDR3 covers 16 residues. With 2 bases removed from V and 0 bases from J, the gap between germline ends came to 11 bases. Germline lookup yields CDR1 SGHTA and CDR2 FQGNSA.

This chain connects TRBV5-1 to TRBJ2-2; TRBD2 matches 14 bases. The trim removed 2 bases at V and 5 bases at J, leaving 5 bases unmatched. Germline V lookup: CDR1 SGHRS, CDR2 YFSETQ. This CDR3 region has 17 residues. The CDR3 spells CASSFRLAGGSTGELFF. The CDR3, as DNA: TGCGCCAGCAGCTTTAGACTAGCGGGAGGGTCGACCGGGGAGCTGTTTTTT.

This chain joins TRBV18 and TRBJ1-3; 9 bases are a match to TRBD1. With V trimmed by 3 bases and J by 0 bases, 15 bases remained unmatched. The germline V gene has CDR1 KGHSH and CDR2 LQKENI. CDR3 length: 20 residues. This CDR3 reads CASSPIPPRTGAHSGNTIYF. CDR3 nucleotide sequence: TGTGCCAGCTCACCTATCCCCCCCCGGACAGGGGCCCACTCTGGAAACACCATATATTTT.

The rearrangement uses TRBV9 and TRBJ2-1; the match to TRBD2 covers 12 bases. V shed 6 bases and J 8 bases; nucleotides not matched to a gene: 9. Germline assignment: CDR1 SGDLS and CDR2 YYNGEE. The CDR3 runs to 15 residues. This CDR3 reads CASTSTSGGPHEQFF. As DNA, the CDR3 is TGTGCCAGCACCTCAACTAGCGGGGGGCCCCATGAGCAGTTCTTC.

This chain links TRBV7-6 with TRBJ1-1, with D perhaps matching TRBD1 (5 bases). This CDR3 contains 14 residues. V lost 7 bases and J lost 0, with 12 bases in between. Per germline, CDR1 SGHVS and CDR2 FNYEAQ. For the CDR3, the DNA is TGTGCCAGCACCCAGACAGTCCTGAACACTGAAGCTTTCTTT. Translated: CASTQTVLNTEAFF.

CDR3 sequence (DNA): TGTGCCAGCTCACCCCCGTATCGGACAGGGGCTGAAGCTTTCTTT. It codes for CASSPPYRTGAEAFF. The chain carries TRBV18 and TRBJ1-1, with 9 nucleotides matching TRBD1. The CDR3 contains 15 residues. The trim removed 3 bases at V and 6 bases at J, leaving 8 bases unmatched. Germline lookup yields CDR1 KGHSH and CDR2 LQKENI.

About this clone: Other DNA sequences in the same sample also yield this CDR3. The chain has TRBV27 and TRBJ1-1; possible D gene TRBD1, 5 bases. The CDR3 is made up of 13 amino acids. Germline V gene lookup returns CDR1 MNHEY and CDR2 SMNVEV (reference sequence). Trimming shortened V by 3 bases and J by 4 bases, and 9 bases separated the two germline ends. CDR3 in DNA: TGTGCCAGCAGTTTGCGGGGGAGCACTGAAGCTTTCTTT. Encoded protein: CASSLRGSTEAFF.

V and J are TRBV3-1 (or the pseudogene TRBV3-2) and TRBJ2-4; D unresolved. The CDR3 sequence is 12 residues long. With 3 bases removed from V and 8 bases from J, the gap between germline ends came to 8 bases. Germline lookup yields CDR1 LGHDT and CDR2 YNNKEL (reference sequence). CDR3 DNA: TGTGCCAGCAGCCAGGAAACAGACATTCAGTACTTC. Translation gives CASSQETDIQYF.

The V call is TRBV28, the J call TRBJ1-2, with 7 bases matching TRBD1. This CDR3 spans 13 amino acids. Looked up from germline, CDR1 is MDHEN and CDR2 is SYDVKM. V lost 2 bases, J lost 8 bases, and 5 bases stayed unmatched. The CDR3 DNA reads TGTGCCAGCAGTTTAAGGGGGCCCCGGGGCTACACCTTC. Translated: CASSLRGPRGYTF.

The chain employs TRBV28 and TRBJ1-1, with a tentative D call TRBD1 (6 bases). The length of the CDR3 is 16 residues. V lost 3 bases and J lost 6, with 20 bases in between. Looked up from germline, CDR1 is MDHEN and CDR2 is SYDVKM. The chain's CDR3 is CASSFRRTRGNPEAFF. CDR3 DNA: TGTGCCAGCAGTTTTCGGAGGACCAGGGGAAACCCTGAAGCTTTCTTT.

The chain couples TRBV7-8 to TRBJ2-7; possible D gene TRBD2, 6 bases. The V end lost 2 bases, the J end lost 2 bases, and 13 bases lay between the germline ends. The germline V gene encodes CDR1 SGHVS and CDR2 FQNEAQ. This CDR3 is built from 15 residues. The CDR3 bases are TGTGCCAGCAGCTTATTTCGGAGGGACGCCTACGAGCAGTACTTC. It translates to CASSLFRRDAYEQYF.

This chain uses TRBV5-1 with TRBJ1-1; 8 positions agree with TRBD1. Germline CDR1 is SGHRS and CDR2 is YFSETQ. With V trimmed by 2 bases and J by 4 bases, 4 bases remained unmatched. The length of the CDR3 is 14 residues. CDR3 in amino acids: CASSLSDRGTEAFF. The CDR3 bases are TGCGCCAGCAGCTTATCTGACAGGGGCACTGAAGCTTTCTTT.

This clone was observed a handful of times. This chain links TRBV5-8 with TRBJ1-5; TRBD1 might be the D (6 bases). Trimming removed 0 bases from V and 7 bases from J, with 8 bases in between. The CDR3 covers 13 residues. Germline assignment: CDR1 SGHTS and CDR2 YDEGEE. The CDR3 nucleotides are TGTGCCAGCAGCTTGGACAGGGAACAGCCCCAGCATTTT. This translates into CASSLDREQPQHF.

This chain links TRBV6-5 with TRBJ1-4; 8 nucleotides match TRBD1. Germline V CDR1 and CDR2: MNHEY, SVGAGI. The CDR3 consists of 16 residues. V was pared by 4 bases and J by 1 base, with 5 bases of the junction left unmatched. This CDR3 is CASSSGQGGTNEKLFF. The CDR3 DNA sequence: TGTGCCAGCAGTTCCGGACAGGGAGGAACTAATGAAAAACTGTTTTTT.

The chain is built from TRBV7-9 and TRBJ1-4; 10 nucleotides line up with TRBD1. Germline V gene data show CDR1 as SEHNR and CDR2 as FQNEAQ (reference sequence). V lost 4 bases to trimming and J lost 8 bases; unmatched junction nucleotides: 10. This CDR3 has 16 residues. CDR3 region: CASSSVPTGGYEKLFF. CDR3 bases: TGTGCCAGCAGCTCCGTACCGACAGGGGGCTACGAAAAACTGTTTTTT.